This T cell receptor beta chain was profiled in a study of cytomegalovirus exposure and HLA in healthy donors. CDR3 length equals 16 residues. From germline, CDR1 is SGHNT and CDR2 YYREEE (reference sequence). With V trimmed by 4 bases and J by 4 bases, 8 bases remained unmatched. Researchers ran the PCR with 60 Vbeta and 13 Jbeta primers. The table came from immunoSEQ multiplex PCR; TCRdb's copy has only in-frame clones and leaves some out. There are 80,000 or so clones in the sample; around three quarters occur only once, and 4% to 5% lies in the top ten. This clonotype was sampled from a man aged 35-49 years in good health and CMV-seronegative. Sequencing was performed on PBMCs. This rearrangement joins TRBV5-4 to TRBJ2-3; 11 positions match TRBD1. CDR3 residues: CASSLVGQGDSDTQYF. DNA for the CDR3: TGTGCCAGCAGCCTAGTGGGACAGGGGGATTCAGATACGCAGTATTTT.